Included here is one T cell receptor (beta chain) sequence, with context. The V end was cut by 6 bases, the J end by 5 bases, with 19 bases between. The CDR3 extends over 15 amino acids. Then a second PCR, running roughly 7 to 11 cycles, was carried out with a sample-barcoded 5' primer and a J-beta primer mix. Tags on each cDNA molecule came from a template-switch adaptor with 12 random nucleotides. TCRdb re-analysed the 5' RACE reads in MiXCR, keeping a single row per CDR3 protein. The table has 910,000 or so distinct CDR3 sequences, just over 50% seen once. This sample stems from a study of blood T cells in healthy people across ages. Peripheral blood, about 9.3 milliliters per donor, was collected.

This rearrangement joins TRBV12-3 or TRBV12-4 to TRBJ2-5, with a weak D call TRBD2 (5 bases). Sequenced input: blood. This TCR derives from a woman aged 60-70 years in good health. This chain's CDR3 is CASSAQAEVGETQYF. The CDR3 nucleotides are TGTGCCAGCAGCGCTCAAGCGGAAGTGGGGGAGACCCAGTACTTC.